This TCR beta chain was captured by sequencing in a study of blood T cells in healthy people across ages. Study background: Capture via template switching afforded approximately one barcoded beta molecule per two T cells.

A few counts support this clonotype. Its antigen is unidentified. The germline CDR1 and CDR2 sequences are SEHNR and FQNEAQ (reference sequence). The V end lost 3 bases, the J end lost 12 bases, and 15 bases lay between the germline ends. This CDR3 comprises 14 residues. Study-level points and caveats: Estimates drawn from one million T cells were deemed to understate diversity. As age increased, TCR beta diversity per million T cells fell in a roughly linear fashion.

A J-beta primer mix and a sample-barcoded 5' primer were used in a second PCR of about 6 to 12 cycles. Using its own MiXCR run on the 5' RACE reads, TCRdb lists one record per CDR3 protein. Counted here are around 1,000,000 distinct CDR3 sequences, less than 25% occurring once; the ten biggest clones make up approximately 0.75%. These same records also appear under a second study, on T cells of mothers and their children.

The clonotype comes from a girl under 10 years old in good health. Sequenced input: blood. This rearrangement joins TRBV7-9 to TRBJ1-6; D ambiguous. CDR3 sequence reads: CASSFRGSDLPLHF. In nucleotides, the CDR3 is TGTGCCAGCAGCTTTCGAGGTTCCGACTTACCCCTCCACTTT. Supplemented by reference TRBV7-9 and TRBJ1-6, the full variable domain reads DTGVSQNPRHKITKRGQNVTFRCDPISEHNRLYWYRQTLGQGPEFLTYFQNEAQLEKSRLLSDRFSAERPKGSFSTLEIQRTEQGDSAMYLCASSFRGSDLPLHFGNGTRLTVT.